This TCR beta chain originates from a study of T cell responses to AZD1222 COVID-19 vaccine. Across the study: The study pooled second doses at about 4 or about 12 weeks. Overall study findings and caveats: Donors were mostly white British, more females; clonal diversity possibly underestimated.

V lost 5 bases to trimming and J lost 10 bases, with 12 bases between them. CDR3 length: 12 amino acids. Germline assignment: CDR1 MNHEY and CDR2 SVGAGI. With respect to this clone: Its antigen is not known.

Sequenced by immunoSEQ multiplex PCR; TCRdb stores in-frame clones only, minus some. The sample has over 85,000 clones; around 81% are singletons. The sequence was obtained from an adult in good health. The chain is built from TRBV6-5 and TRBJ2-1; D may match TRBD1 or TRBD2 (5 bases each). The sequencing here drew on peripheral blood, taken on day 0 of AZD1222 vaccination. This CDR3 reads CASSLSGTEQFF. Written as DNA, the CDR3 is TGTGCCAGCAGTCTCTCAGGGACCGAGCAGTTCTTC.